This is a list of T cell receptor beta chains from one sample in a study of cytomegalovirus exposure and HLA in healthy donors. Sequencing used immunoSEQ multiplex PCR; TCRdb keeps in-frame clones, though not all of them. The data show 63,000 or so clones, roughly 80% seen once. Specimen: PBMCs. All receptors come from a woman in her 30s in good health and CMV-seropositive. The conserved cysteine and the conserved F or W are not part of the CDR3 here. Each record gives: V gene, clone size, J gene, CDR3 protein. Only part of the rows carry a size: once, few, many, or a class if the clone is expanded.

TRBV5-1	-	TRBJ2-7	ASSPGYTGDYEQY
TRBV21-1	-	TRBJ1-5	ASNSFNSNQPQH
TRBV9	-	TRBJ2-5	ASSVVVAGGHETQY
TRBV7-3	-	TRBJ2-3	ASSYAKGTQY
TRBV10-3	-	TRBJ2-3	AIMAGGTTDTQY
TRBV9	-	TRBJ2-7	ASSGGDIGTSYYEQY
TRBV27	-	TRBJ2-2	ASSLDGRAWTGELF
TRBV11-2	-	TRBJ2-7	ASSRNRGIDEQY
TRBV5-6	-	TRBJ2-1	ASRYGLLPGNEQF
TRBV6-4	-	TRBJ2-2	ASRGQGSGELF
TRBV6-5	-	TRBJ1-4	ASRKRTVNEKLF
TRBV28	few	TRBJ2-1	ASSPLDSYNEQF
TRBV28	-	TRBJ2-7	ASTPAGGGYEQY
TRBV27	-	TRBJ2-1	ASLTSGRLRRDSYNEQF
TRBV7-2	-	TRBJ2-3	ASSISGRITDTQY
TRBV6-1	-	TRBJ1-2	ASRPWRESKYGYT
TRBV10-1	-	TRBJ2-3	ASSVAGGV
TRBV5-4	-	TRBJ1-2	ASSLGVARYGYT
TRBV6-4	-	TRBJ1-6	ASSGPGSGRYNSPLH
TRBV19	-	TRBJ1-2	ASSIGAEGDGYT
TRBV27	-	TRBJ2-1	ASSLRTARAYNEQF
TRBV28	few	TRBJ2-7	ASSLPGQGTYEQY
TRBV4-3	-	TRBJ2-1	ASSQDGREVGDEQF
TRBV30	-	TRBJ2-3	AWNGGGTDTQY
TRBV6-1	few	TRBJ1-5	ASSGGRAGLGNQPQH
TRBV27	-	TRBJ2-7	ASSSNPDRDEQY
TRBV2	-	TRBJ2-1	ASVGSLKQF
TRBV5-1	-	TRBJ2-7	ASSLTFGGRASEQY
TRBV5-4	few	TRBJ2-2	ASSLRPNTGELF
TRBV28	-	TRBJ2-1	ASKGQGAYNEQF
TRBV6-5	-	TRBJ2-1	ASSPESSYNEQF
TRBV4-1	-	TRBJ2-3	ASSQDLELGGTDTQY
TRBV9	-	TRBJ2-2	ASSPHGGSEGGELF
TRBV6-5	-	TRBJ2-7	ASSRSGASSYEQY
TRBV10-3	-	TRBJ2-1	AISGGLLAGGSPYNEQF
TRBV11-3	-	TRBJ2-1	ASSLGVSGLAGEQF
TRBV29-1	-	TRBJ1-1	SVDGGAEAF
TRBV7-6	once	TRBJ2-7	ASSLGDSSYEQY
TRBV11-2	-	TRBJ2-3	ASSYGLAGGLDTQY
TRBV9	-	TRBJ2-1	ASSGSIVKDRGGDEQF
TRBV7-6	-	TRBJ1-1	ASSYAGGNTEAF
TRBV28	-	TRBJ2-7	ASSPNERYYEQY
TRBV9	few	TRBJ1-2	ASSVAAQGPYGYT
TRBV28	-	TRBJ2-3	ASLSAGVGDTQY
TRBV10-2	-	TRBJ2-1	ASSGTSHEQF
TRBV7-9	-	TRBJ2-7	SSSLQVTYEQY
TRBV29-1	once	TRBJ2-5	SVVWWESQETQY
TRBV7-2	-	TRBJ2-3	ASSRLDTQY
TRBV7-9	-	TRBJ1-2	ASSLREGYGYT
TRBV27	once	TRBJ2-3	ASSLSRDTQY